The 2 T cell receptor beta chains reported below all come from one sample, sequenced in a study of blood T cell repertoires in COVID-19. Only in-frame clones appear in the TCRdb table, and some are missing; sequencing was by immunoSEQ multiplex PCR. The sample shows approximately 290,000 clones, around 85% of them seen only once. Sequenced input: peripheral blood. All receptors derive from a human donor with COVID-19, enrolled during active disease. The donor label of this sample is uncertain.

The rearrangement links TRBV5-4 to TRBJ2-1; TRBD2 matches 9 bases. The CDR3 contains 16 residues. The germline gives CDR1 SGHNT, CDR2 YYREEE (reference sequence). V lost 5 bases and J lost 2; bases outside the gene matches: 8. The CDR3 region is CASRGVAGAAYNEQFF. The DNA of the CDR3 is TGTGCCAGCAGGGGGGTAGCGGGAGCAGCCTACAATGAGCAGTTCTTC.

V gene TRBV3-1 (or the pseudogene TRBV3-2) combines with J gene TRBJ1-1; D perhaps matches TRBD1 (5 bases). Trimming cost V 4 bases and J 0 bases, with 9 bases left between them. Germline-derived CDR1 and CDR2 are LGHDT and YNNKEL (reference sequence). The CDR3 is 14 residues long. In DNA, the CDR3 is TGTGCCAGCAGCCTAGGGGTTCTGAACACTGAAGCTTTCTTT. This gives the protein CASSLGVLNTEAFF.